A single sample gave rise to the 18 T cell receptor beta chains below, sequenced in a study of blood T cell repertoires in COVID-19. Here immunoSEQ multiplex PCR was the method, and the copy in TCRdb shows in-frame clones only, minus some. The sample lists some 160,000 clones, roughly 85% occurring once. Source material: PBMCs or T cells enriched from blood (not recorded which). Source of these receptors: a woman between 65 and 79 years old in a cohort exposed to, infected with or recovered from COVID-19 (not recorded which).

This rearrangement joins TRBV7-3 to TRBJ2-6; D uncertain. CDR1 is SGHTA and CDR2 is FQGTGA in the germline V gene. The CDR3 covers 16 residues. V lost 0 bases, J lost 1 base, and 7 bases lay in between. The CDR3, as DNA: TGTGCCAGCAGCTTAACGACTGCTTCTGGGGCCAACGTCCTGACTTTC. Translating it yields CASSLTTASGANVLTF.

The chain joins TRBV29-1 to TRBJ2-6, with a tentative D call TRBD2 (6 bases). This CDR3 region has 16 residues. Trimming removed 5 bases at V and 1 base at J, with 15 bases between. The germline CDR1 and CDR2 sequences are SQVTM and ANQGSEA. DNA for the CDR3: TGCAGCGTTCAGGGTGAGGGACTTTCTGGGGCCAACGTCCTGACTTTC. Translating gives CSVQGEGLSGANVLTF.

This clone showed up many times. The V gene is TRBV19, the J gene TRBJ1-5, with D unresolved. There are 13 residues in the CDR3. V lost 4 bases and J lost 2, with 6 bases in between. Germline V lookup: CDR1 LNHDA, CDR2 SQIVND (reference sequence). CDR3 sequence reads: CASSSSRNQPQHF. DNA for the CDR3: TGTGCCAGTAGTAGCAGTCGCAATCAGCCCCAGCATTTT.

The genes are TRBV28 and TRBJ2-6, with D hard to call. This CDR3 has 15 residues. CDR1 is MDHEN, CDR2 SYDVKM, per germline. Trimming removed 4 bases from V and 2 bases from J, with 9 bases in between. In nucleotides, the CDR3 is TGTGCCAGCAGTTGGGCCAGGACTGGGGCCAACGTCCTGACTTTC. As protein: CASSWARTGANVLTF.

The rearrangement joins TRBV5-1 to TRBJ2-1, with 11 bases lining up with TRBD2. CDR1 and CDR2 from the germline V gene are SGHRS and YFSETQ. Trimming took 0 bases from V and 8 from J; bases not matched to a gene: 10. The CDR3 is 17 residues long. The DNA of the CDR3 is TGCGCCAGCAGCTTGGTAACTAGCGGGAGTAGTATCGATGAGCAGTTCTTC. Translating it yields CASSLVTSGSSIDEQFF. Complete variable domain (other parts from reference TRBV5-1 and TRBJ2-1): KAGVTQTPRYLIKTRGQQVTLSCSPISGHRSVSWYQQTPGQGLQFLFEYFSETQRNKGNFPGRFSGRQFSNSRSEMNVSTLELGDSALYLCASSLVTSGSSIDEQFFGPGTRLTVL.

The J gene is TRBJ2-2, the V gene TRBV5-1; the D gene is possibly TRBD1 (6 bases). The length of the CDR3 is 15 residues. CDR1 is SGHRS, CDR2 YFSETQ, per germline. Trimming took 4 bases from V and 2 from J, leaving 12 bases between them. Here the CDR3 reads CASSPGTFNTGELFF. Written as DNA, the CDR3 is TGCGCCAGCAGCCCCGGGACATTTAACACCGGGGAGCTGTTTTTT. Full variable domain (remainder filled in from reference TRBV5-1 and TRBJ2-2): KAGVTQTPRYLIKTRGQQVTLSCSPISGHRSVSWYQQTPGQGLQFLFEYFSETQRNKGNFPGRFSGRQFSNSRSEMNVSTLELGDSALYLCASSPGTFNTGELFFGEGSRLTVL.

This chain joins TRBV6-2 or TRBV6-3 and TRBJ1-2; 8 nucleotides agree with TRBD1. V lost 6 bases and J lost 1; bases outside the gene matches: 13. CDR1 and CDR2 from the germline V gene are MNHEY and SVGEGT. CDR3 length: 17 residues. The CDR3 DNA is TGTGCCAGCAGCCCTAGGACGGACAGGGATAATAACTATGGCTACACCTTC. Its translation is CASSPRTDRDNNYGYTF.

The chain joins TRBV11-2 to TRBJ2-3; tentatively, D is TRBD1 (6 bases). The CDR3 has 14 residues. Trimming stripped 6 bases from V and 3 bases from J, with 13 bases between. Germline loops: CDR1 SGHAT, CDR2 FQNNGV. CDR3 sequence reads: CASRHTGSTDTQYF. The DNA for the CDR3 is TGTGCCAGCAGACACACAGGGAGTACAGATACGCAGTATTTT. The complete variable domain, with remaining parts taken from reference TRBV11-2 and TRBJ2-3, reads EAGVAQSPRYKIIEKRQSVAFWCNPISGHATLYWYQQILGQGPKLLIQFQNNGVVDDSQLPKDRFSAERLKGVDSTLKIQPAKLEDSAVYLCASRHTGSTDTQYFGPGTRLTVL.

This clone was counted a few times. The rearrangement uses TRBV25-1 and TRBJ1-2; TRBD1 is a possible D gene (5 bases). Germline CDR1 and CDR2: MGHDK and SYGVNS. The germline V and J ends were trimmed by 2 bases and 3 bases, with 13 bases remaining between them. This CDR3 region has 15 residues. The CDR3 sequence is CASSEIGGADYGYTF. The CDR3 DNA is TGTGCCAGCAGTGAAATAGGAGGGGCCGACTATGGCTACACCTTC.

This sequence joins TRBV3-1 (or the pseudogene TRBV3-2) and TRBJ2-2; D call uncertain. Germline CDR1 reads LGHDT; CDR2 reads YNNKEL (reference sequence). V lost 4 bases and J lost 5, with 14 bases in between. The length of the CDR3 is 15 residues. The CDR3 sequence is CASSRSESETGELFF. The CDR3 bases are TGTGCCAGCAGCCGATCGGAGTCCGAAACCGGGGAGCTGTTTTTT.

The chain carries TRBV5-1 and TRBJ2-4, with a possible D match to TRBD1 (7 bases). Per germline, CDR1 SGHRS and CDR2 YFSETQ. V dropped 4 bases and J dropped 6 bases, with 17 bases sitting between them. This CDR3 has 15 residues. The CDR3 nucleotides read TGCGCCAGCAGCGTAGACACCCAGGGGGGAAACATTCAGTACTTC. Its translation is CASSVDTQGGNIQYF.

This clone has only a few counts. The J gene is TRBJ1-2, the V gene TRBV7-8; TRBD1 matches at 9 bases. The trim removed 1 base at V and 8 bases at J, leaving 5 bases unmatched. The germline CDR1 and CDR2 sequences are SGHVS and FQNEAQ. The CDR3 has 14 residues. CDR3 in DNA: TGTGCCAGCAGCTTAGTACAGGGGGCGAAGGGCTACACCTTC. Protein: CASSLVQGAKGYTF.

As DNA, the CDR3 is TGTGCCAGTAGTATAGGACTAGCGGGAGGCGGTGGAGATACGCAGTATTTT. Translation gives CASSIGLAGGGGDTQYF. The gene calls are TRBV19 and TRBJ2-3, with 13 positions matching TRBD2. This CDR3 spans 17 amino acids. The V and J ends lost 1 base and 5 bases, in that order; junction bases with no gene match: 6. The germline V gene encodes CDR1 LNHDA and CDR2 SQIVND (reference sequence).

The chain couples TRBV10-3 to TRBJ2-7; 8 bases map to TRBD2. Germline CDR1 ENHRY, CDR2 SYGVKD. After removal of 7 bases from V and 4 bases from J, the junction contained 6 bases not matched to a gene. The length of the CDR3 is 13 residues. The chain's CDR3 is CAIKSASGYEQYF. The DNA for the CDR3 is TGTGCCATCAAGTCGGCTAGCGGGTACGAGCAGTACTTC.

V is TRBV10-3 and J is TRBJ1-2; 9 positions agree with TRBD1. The CDR3 has 14 residues. The trim removed 10 bases at V and 2 bases at J, leaving 8 bases unmatched. The germline V gene encodes CDR1 ENHRY and CDR2 SYGVKD. CDR3 nucleotide sequence: TGTGCCACGCGGACAGGGGCGGGGAACTATGGCTACACCTTC. The encoded protein is CATRTGAGNYGYTF.

This clone was recorded only once. This rearrangement joins TRBV18 to TRBJ2-1; perhaps TRBD2 as D (6 bases). The germline CDR1 and CDR2 sequences are KGHSH and LQKENI. The CDR3 has 11 residues. Trimming cost V 3 bases and J 12 bases, with 9 bases left between them. CDR3: CASSPEGMQFF. CDR3 coding DNA: TGTGCCAGCTCACCGGAGGGTATGCAGTTCTTC.

CDR3 nucleotide sequence: TGTGCCAGCAGCCCCACCTACGAGCAGTACTTC. Protein product: CASSPTYEQYF. J is TRBJ2-7 and V is TRBV7-8; no firm D call. The CDR3 length is 11 residues. Germline values: CDR1 SGHVS, CDR2 FQNEAQ. V dropped 5 bases and J dropped 2 bases, with 4 bases sitting between them.

The CDR3 sequence: CASSSIAGNTIYF. The CDR3 bases are TGTGCCAGCAGTTCAATAGCTGGAAACACCATATATTTT. J is TRBJ1-3 and V is TRBV2; D gene unclear. The germline CDR1 and CDR2 sequences are SNHLY and FYNNEI. Trimming pared 5 bases from V and 2 bases from J, leaving 7 bases between. This CDR3 contains 13 residues.